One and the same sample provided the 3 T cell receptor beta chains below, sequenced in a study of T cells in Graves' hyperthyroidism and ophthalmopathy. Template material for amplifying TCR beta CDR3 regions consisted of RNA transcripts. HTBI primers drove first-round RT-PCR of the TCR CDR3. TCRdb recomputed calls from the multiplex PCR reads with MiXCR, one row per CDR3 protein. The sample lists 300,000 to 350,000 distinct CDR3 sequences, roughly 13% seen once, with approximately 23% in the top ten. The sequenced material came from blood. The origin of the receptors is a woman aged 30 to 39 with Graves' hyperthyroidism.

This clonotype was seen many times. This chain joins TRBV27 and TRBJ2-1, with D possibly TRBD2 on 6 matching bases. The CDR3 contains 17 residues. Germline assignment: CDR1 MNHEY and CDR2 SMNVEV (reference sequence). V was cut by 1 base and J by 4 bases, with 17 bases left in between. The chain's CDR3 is CASSLYEANGGYNEQFF. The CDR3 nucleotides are TGTGCCAGCAGTTTATACGAAGCCAACGGGGGATACAATGAGCAGTTCTTC.

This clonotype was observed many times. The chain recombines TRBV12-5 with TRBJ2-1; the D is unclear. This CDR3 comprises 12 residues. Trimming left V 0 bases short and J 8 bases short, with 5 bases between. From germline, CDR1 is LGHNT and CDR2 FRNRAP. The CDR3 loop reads CASGLVLYEQFF. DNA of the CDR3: TGTGCTAGTGGTTTGGTACTTTATGAGCAGTTCTTC. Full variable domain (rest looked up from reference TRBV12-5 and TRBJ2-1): DARVTQTPRHKVTEMGQEVTMRCQPILGHNTVFWYRQTMMQGLELLAYFRNRAPLDDSGMPKDRFSAEMPDATLATLKIQPSEPRDSAVYFCASGLVLYEQFFGPGTRLTVL.

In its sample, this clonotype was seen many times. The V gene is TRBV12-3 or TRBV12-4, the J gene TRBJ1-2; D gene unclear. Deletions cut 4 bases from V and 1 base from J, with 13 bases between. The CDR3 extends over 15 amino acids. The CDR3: CASSSSLSYNYGYTF. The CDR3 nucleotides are TGTGCCAGCAGTTCCAGTCTGTCGTATAACTATGGCTACACCTTC.